The text below deals with one T cell receptor (beta chain). Its antigen is undetermined. The CDR3 is made up of 21 amino acids. The germline gives CDR1 SGHAT, CDR2 FQDESV (reference sequence). Losses at the gene ends were 4 bases for V and 4 bases for J; bases not matched to a gene: 22. The data derive from a study of T cells in Graves' hyperthyroidism and ophthalmopathy. The overall study: Peripheral blood was obtained at initial diagnosis, preceding any treatment.

The study left out patients who had uncontrolled infection, other autoimmune disease, pregnancy or lactation. It was 8.5 to 10 ml of fresh peripheral blood that supplied the PBMCs. Study results and limitations: Most thyroid-expanded clonotypes above 0.001 were also found in blood.

Amplified TCR beta CDR3 regions came from RNA transcripts. RT-PCR in the first round (using the HTBI primer set) targeted the TCR CDR3. TCRdb passed the multiplex PCR reads through MiXCR, listing each CDR3 protein once. The sample lists about 260,000 distinct CDR3 sequences; roughly 17% were seen once. The chain uses TRBV11-1 and TRBJ2-1; 10 positions match TRBD2. The receptor was isolated from a young woman with Graves' ophthalmopathy. The sample was blood. CDR3 nucleotides: TGTGCCAGCAGCTCCACCCAGGGAGGGCTAGCGGGAGAGTGGGGTTACAATGAGCAGTTCTTC. Its translation: CASSSTQGGLAGEWGYNEQFF.